This TCR beta chain was retrieved from a study of T cell repertoires in cytomegalovirus infection. Study-level background: TCR beta signatures that were public indicated CMV infection and matching HLA type.

In TCRdb, the reads were re-called with MiXCR into one record per CDR3 protein. The sample contains 630,000 or so distinct CDR3 sequences, roughly a quarter of which appear only once. The table lists this clonotype with many counts. Its antigen is unidentified. This CDR3 spans 16 amino acids. Between the trimmed V and J ends, which lost 2 bases and 1 base, there was a span of 14 bases. Per germline, CDR1 ENHRY and CDR2 SYGVKD. The study, taken as a whole, reports: Cumulative frequency (of public TCR beta family members) identified carriers of CMV plus the relevant HLA. CMV-specific TCR beta clonotypes restricted by HLA-C dominated the ex vivo response.

This receptor was taken from a human donor in good health (CMV status not recorded). Some clones in this sample may be carry-over from other donors' samples. This chain connects TRBV10-3 to TRBJ1-2, with D tentatively TRBD1 (5 bases). The sample comprised CD8+ T cells from PBMCs. The chain's CDR3 is CAISEPWDGLNYGYTF. The DNA of the CDR3 is TGTGCCATCAGTGAGCCGTGGGACGGACTTAACTATGGCTACACCTTC.